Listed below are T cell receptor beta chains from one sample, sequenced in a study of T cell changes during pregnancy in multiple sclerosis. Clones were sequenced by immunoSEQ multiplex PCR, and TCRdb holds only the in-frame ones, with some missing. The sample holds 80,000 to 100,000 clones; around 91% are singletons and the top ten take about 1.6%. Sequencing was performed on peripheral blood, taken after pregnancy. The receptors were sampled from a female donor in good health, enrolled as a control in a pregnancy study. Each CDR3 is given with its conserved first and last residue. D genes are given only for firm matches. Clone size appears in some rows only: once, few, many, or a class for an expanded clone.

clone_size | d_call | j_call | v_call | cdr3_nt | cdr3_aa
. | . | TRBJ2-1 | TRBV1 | TGCACCAGCAGGATTGGGACAGGGGGGAACAATGAGCAGTTCTTC | CTSRIGTGGNNEQFF
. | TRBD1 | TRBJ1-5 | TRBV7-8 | TGTGCCAGCAGCTTACTGGACAGGAAACCCAATCAGCCCCAGCATTTT | CASSLLDRKPNQPQHF
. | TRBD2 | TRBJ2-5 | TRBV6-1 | TGTGCCAGCAGTGAAGGGTCTAGCGGGGGATCCAAAGAGACCCAGTACTTC | CASSEGSSGGSKETQYF
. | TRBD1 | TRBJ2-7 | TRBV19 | TGTGCCAGTAGTATTCGTGAACTGGGACAGGTGGAAGAGCAGTACTTC | CASSIRELGQVEEQYF
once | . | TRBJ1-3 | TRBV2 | TGTGCCAGCAGTGAGGGGGCGCGGGGAAACACCATATATTTT | CASSEGARGNTIYF
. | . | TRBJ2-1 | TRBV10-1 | TGCGCCAGCAGTGAGTCCGGAGCGTTGCCTCTTACGGGCAATGAGCAGTTCTTC | CASSESGALPLTGNEQFF
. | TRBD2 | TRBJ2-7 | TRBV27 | TGTGCCAGCAGTCGCGGACTAGCGAGGTCCTACGAGCAGTACTTC | CASSRGLARSYEQYF
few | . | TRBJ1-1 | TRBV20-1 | TGCAGCGCGCGGGAAGCTTTCTTT | CSAREAFF
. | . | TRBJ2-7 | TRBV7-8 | TGTGCCAGCAGCAACCACAGGGATCAAGACGAGCAGTACTTC | CASSNHRDQDEQYF
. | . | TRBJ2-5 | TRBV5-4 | TGTGCCAGCAGCCCGAGGGGACTTAAGGGGACCCAGTACTTC | CASSPRGLKGTQYF
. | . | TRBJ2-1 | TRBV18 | TGTGCCAGCTCCCGGACAGGGGCGGGAGGCAATGAGCAGTTCTTC | CASSRTGAGGNEQFF
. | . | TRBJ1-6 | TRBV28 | TGTGCCAGCAGTCCCCAAAGCTCTTATTCACCCCTCCACTTT | CASSPQSSYSPLHF
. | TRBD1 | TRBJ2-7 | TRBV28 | TGTGCCAGCAGTTTATGGGGGACAGGGCGCTACGAGCAGTACTTC | CASSLWGTGRYEQYF
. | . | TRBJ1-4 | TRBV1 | TGCACCAGCAGCCGGACAGGGCTAGCGGCAACTAATGAAAAACTGTTTTTT | CTSSRTGLAATNEKLFF
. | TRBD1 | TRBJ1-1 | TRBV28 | TGTGCCAGCAGTATACAGGGGGAAGGCACTGAAGCTTTCTTT | CASSIQGEGTEAFF
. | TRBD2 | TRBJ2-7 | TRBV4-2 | TGTGCCAGCGGTCAGACTAGCGGGGGGGCTGGTGAGCAGTACTTC | CASGQTSGGAGEQYF
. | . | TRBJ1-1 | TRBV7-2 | TGTGCCAGCACCTACCCCTGGACTAGCACTGAAGCTTTCTTT | CASTYPWTSTEAFF
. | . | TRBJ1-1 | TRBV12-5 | TGTGCTAGTGGGGTCGAGACTGAAGCTTTCTTT | CASGVETEAFF
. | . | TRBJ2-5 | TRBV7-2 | TGTGCCAGCAGTGTCGGGGGTTTCCAAGAGACCCAGTACTTC | CASSVGGFQETQYF
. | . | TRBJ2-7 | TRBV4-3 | TGCGCCAGCAGCCAAGATGCCAGTCTCATATCTTACGAGCAGTACTTC | CASSQDASLISYEQYF
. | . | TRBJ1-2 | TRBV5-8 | TGTGCCAGCAGCCTGGACAGATGGAACTATGGCTACACCTTC | CASSLDRWNYGYTF
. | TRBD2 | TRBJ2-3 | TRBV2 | TGTGCCAGCAGTGAAGCGCGCGGGGGAGCCACAGATACGCAGTATTTT | CASSEARGGATDTQYF
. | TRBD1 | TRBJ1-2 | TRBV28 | TGTGCCAGCAGGATATGGACAGGGGGCGCGGATGGCTACATCTTC | CASRIWTGGADGYIF
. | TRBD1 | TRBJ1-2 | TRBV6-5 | TGTGCCAGCAGCCTGGGACAGTCGTATGGCTACACCTTC | CASSLGQSYGYTF
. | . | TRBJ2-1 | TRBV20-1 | TGCAGTGCTAGAGTATACAATGAGCAGTTCTTC | CSARVYNEQFF
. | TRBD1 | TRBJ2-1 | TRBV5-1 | TGCGCCAGCGGGGAGCAGGGGGCGTTGGGTGAGCAGTTCTTC | CASGEQGALGEQFF
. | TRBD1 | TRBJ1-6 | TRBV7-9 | TGTGCCAGCAGCTTGGGTGGGACAGGGGGCAGATATTCACCCCTCCACTTT | CASSLGGTGGRYSPLHF
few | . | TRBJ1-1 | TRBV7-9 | TGTGCCAGCAGCGCGGGAGCGAACACTGAAGCTTTCTTT | CASSAGANTEAFF
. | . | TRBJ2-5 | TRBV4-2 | TGTGCCAGCAGCCAAGAGGCAGGTACCCAGACCCAGTACTTC | CASSQEAGTQTQYF
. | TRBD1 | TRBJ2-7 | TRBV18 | TGTGCCAGCTCACCGGGGACAGGGGAATACGAGCAGTACTTC | CASSPGTGEYEQYF
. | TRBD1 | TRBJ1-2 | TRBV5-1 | TGCGCCAGCAGCTTGGTTGGGACAGGGATGGCCTATGGCTACACCTTC | CASSLVGTGMAYGYTF
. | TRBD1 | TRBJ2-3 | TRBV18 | TGTGCCAGCTCACCAAGGGTGACAGGGTACGTTACAGATACGCAGTATTTT | CASSPRVTGYVTDTQYF
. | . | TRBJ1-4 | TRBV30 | TGTGCCTGGTACCTCCGGGACAAGGGGGAAAAACTGTTTTTT | CAWYLRDKGEKLFF
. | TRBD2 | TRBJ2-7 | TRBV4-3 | TGCGCCAGCAGCAGATCCGGGACTAGCGGGGGCCGGGACGTTGTGCAGTACTTC | CASSRSGTSGGRDVVQYF
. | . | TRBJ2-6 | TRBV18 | TGTGCCAGCGCATGGAGCTCTGGGGCCAACGTCCTGACCTTC | CASAWSSGANVLTF
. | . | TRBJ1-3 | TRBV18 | TGTGCCAGCTCACCCACCACAGGGTTAGGAAACACCATATATTTT | CASSPTTGLGNTIYF
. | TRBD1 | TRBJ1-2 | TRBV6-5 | TGTGCCAGCAGGCCCGGGACAGCCGGGCGGATGGGCTACACCTTC | CASRPGTAGRMGYTF
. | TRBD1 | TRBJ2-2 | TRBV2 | TGTGCCAGCGCAAGACAGGGGACGAACACCGGGGAGCTGTTTTTT | CASARQGTNTGELFF
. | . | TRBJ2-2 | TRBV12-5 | TGTGCTAGCTCCAGGGGTTATAATGGCACCGGGGAGCTGTTTTTT | CASSRGYNGTGELFF
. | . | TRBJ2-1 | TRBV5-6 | TGTGCCAGCAGCTCCGGGTGGTGGGAGCAGTTCTTC | CASSSGWWEQFF
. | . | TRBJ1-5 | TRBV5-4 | TGTGCCAGCAGCTTGGCCCAGGGTATTTTAAATCAGCCCCAGCATTTT | CASSLAQGILNQPQHF
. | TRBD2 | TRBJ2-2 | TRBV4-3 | TGCGCCAGCAGCCAAGGGGCTGCTAGCGGGGGGTCGGAGGAGCTGTTTTTT | CASSQGAASGGSEELFF
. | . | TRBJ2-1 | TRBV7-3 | TGTGCCAGCAGCTTCCAGGGAAATGAGCAGTTCTTC | CASSFQGNEQFF
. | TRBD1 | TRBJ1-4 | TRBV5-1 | TGCGCCAGCAGCCCCGGGACAGGGGGCCCTAGTGAAAAACTGTTTTTT | CASSPGTGGPSEKLFF
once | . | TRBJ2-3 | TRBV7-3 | TGTGCCAGCAGCTTAGCTAGCGGCACAGATACGCAGTATTTT | CASSLASGTDTQYF
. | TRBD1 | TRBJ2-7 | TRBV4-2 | TGTGCCAGCAGCCAAGATCTATTAAGGGGACAGGGGGCCTCCTACGAGCAGTACTTC | CASSQDLLRGQGASYEQYF
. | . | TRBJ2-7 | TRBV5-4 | TGTGCCAGCAGCTTGAGGGGCAACTCCTACGAGCAGTACTTC | CASSLRGNSYEQYF
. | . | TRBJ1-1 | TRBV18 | TGTGCCAGCCAGGACAGCCGCTCCCAAGAAGCTTTCTTT | CASQDSRSQEAFF
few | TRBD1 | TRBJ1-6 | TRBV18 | TGTGCCAGCTCACCGTTCCAGGGGGCTCAGGGTTCACCCCTCCACTTT | CASSPFQGAQGSPLHF
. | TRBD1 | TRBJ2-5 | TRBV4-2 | TGTGCCAGCAGCCAGAGAACAGGGGACCAAGAGACCCAGTACTTC | CASSQRTGDQETQYF
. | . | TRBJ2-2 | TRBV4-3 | TGCGCCAGCAGCCAAGGCCTCTTCGAGGGGGAGCTGTTTTTT | CASSQGLFEGELFF
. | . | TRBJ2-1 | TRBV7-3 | TGTGCCAGCAGCGCTCGGGGTGAGCAGTTCTTC | CASSARGEQFF
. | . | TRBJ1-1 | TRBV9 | TGTGCCAGCAGCGTAGGGATGGGGGCCTACACTGAAGCTTTCTTT | CASSVGMGAYTEAFF
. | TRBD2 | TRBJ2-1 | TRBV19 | TGTGCCAGTAGTAGACTAGCGGGGAACAATGAGCAGTTCTTC | CASSRLAGNNEQFF
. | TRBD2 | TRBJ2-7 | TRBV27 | TGTGCCAGTAGCGGGGGGAGATACGAGCAGTACTTC | CASSGGRYEQYF
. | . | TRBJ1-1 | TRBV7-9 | TGTGCCAGCAGCCCATCGGGAGGCACTGAAGCTTTCTTT | CASSPSGGTEAFF
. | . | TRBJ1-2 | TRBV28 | TGTGCCAGCAGTACACAGGGCTATGGCTACACCTTC | CASSTQGYGYTF